This TCR beta chain appears in the sequencing data of a study of CDR3 diversity in severe acne. The V gene's germline CDR1 is SGHAT and CDR2 FQNNGV. The CDR3 totals 14 residues. MiXCR, run by TCRdb on the PCR reads, gives a single entry per CDR3 protein. The sample yields about 97,000 distinct CDR3 sequences, under 60% seen once. Details on this clonotype: The junction departs from germline at one end; a sequencing error may be responsible.

The sequenced sample consisted of blood. V is TRBV11-2 and J is TRBJ1-2, with D unresolved. The source is a male donor with acne. The CDR3 DNA sequence: TGTGCCGGCAGCTTAGCGCAGGAAAACTATGGCTACACCTTC. Its protein product is CAGSLAQENYGYTF.